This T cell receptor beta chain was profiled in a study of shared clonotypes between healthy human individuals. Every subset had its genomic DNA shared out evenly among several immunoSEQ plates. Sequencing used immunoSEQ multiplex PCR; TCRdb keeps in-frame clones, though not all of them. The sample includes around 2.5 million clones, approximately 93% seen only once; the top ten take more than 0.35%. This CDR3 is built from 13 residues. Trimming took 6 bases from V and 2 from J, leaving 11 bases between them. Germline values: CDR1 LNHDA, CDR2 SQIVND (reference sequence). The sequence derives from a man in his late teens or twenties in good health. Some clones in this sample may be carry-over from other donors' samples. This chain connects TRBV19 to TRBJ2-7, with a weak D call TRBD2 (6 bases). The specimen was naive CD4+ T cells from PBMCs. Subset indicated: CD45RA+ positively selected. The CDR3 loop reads CASSPGTAYEQYF. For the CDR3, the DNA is TGTGCCAGTAGCCCCGGGACTGCCTACGAGCAGTACTTC.